This T cell receptor (beta chain) was observed in a study of regulatory T cells in long-lasting Graves disease. This clonotype appeared many times. Sequencing libraries for TCR beta were prepared with iRepertoire HTBI primers and Arm-PCR of CDR3 regions. TCRdb redid the calling of the multiplex PCR reads with MiXCR, one entry per CDR3 protein. The sample lists over 500,000 distinct CDR3 sequences; 16% were seen once. Time point reported: newly diagnosed GD, antithyroid drugs for less than 3 months. RNA extracted from PBMCs served as the sequencing template. The CDR3 is 13 amino acids. The V gene lost 3 bases and the J gene lost 2 bases, with 9 bases spanning the gap. Per germline, CDR1 DFQATT and CDR2 SNEGSKA (reference sequence). The sample also formed part of further work on T cells in Graves' hyperthyroidism and ophthalmopathy.

This receptor was identified in a woman aged 25 to 39 with Graves disease. J is TRBJ2-3 and V is TRBV20-1; D gene uncertain. The specimen comprised peripheral blood mononuclear cells (PBMCs), sampled at new diagnosis, from a patient treated with antithyroid drugs. The CDR3 bases are TGCAGTGCTAGCGGAGACATCACAGATACGCAGTATTTT. It is translated as CSASGDITDTQYF.